One sample yielded the 20 T cell receptor beta chains listed below, sequenced in a study of blood T cell repertoires in COVID-19. Some clones are missing from TCRdb's copy, which holds only in-frame ones; the method was immunoSEQ multiplex PCR. Of under 300,000 clones in the sample, 85% to 90% were seen once. Sequenced input: peripheral blood. The source is a man aged 55 to 70 with acute or convalescent COVID-19.

The chain couples TRBV11-1 to TRBJ2-7; 8 bases map to TRBD1. Germline loops: CDR1 SGHAT, CDR2 FQDESV (reference sequence). The V gene end was trimmed by 4 bases and the J gene end by 5 bases; junction bases not matched to a gene: 10. The CDR3 totals 15 residues. CDR3 amino acids: CASSSDLTGEDEQYF. In DNA form, the CDR3 reads TGTGCCAGCAGCTCCGACCTGACAGGGGAAGACGAGCAGTACTTC.

The chain employs TRBV4-3 and TRBJ2-2; D is unresolved. The CDR3 spans 14 residues. From germline, CDR1 is LGHNA and CDR2 YSLEER. Trimming took off 3 bases at V and 7 bases at J, with 12 bases between the two ends. This CDR3 is CASSHTVLGGELFF. CDR3 nucleotides: TGCGCCAGCAGCCATACAGTCTTAGGCGGGGAGCTGTTTTTT.

The chain carries TRBV27 and TRBJ1-1; D gene uncertain. The CDR3 has 15 amino acids. Germline V CDR1 and CDR2: MNHEY, SMNVEV (reference sequence). V lost 1 base, J lost 9 bases, and 18 bases lay in between. The CDR3 bases are TGTGCCAGCAGTTTATTCGCATCCCTTGGAGTGAAAGCTTTCTTT. It translates to CASSLFASLGVKAFF.

The rearrangement uses TRBV7-8 and TRBJ2-7; 7 nucleotides line up with TRBD2. The germline gives CDR1 SGHVS, CDR2 FQNEAQ. With 5 bases clipped from V and 4 bases from J, the junction kept 11 bases outside the gene matches. This CDR3 comprises 15 residues. CDR3 coding DNA: TGTGCCAGCAGCCCCCGGGGGGAGGGCCGGTACGAGCAGTACTTC. Amino acids: CASSPRGEGRYEQYF.

The chain combines TRBV18 with TRBJ2-1; 9 bases fit TRBD1. V trimming: 2 bases; J trimming: 2 bases; junction bases outside the gene matches: 4. Germline assignment: CDR1 KGHSH and CDR2 LQKENI. CDR3 length: 16 residues. The CDR3 loop reads CASSPTGTGTYNEQFF. DNA for the CDR3: TGTGCCAGCTCACCAACGGGGACAGGGACCTACAATGAGCAGTTCTTC.

The V gene is TRBV19, the J gene TRBJ2-1, with TRBD1 as a possible D gene (5 bases). V was shortened by 5 bases and J by 5 bases, with 10 bases between the two germline ends. CDR3 length: 13 residues. The germline CDR1 and CDR2 sequences are LNHDA and SQIVND (reference sequence). CDR3 DNA sequence: TGTGCCAGTAGTCCCCGACAGAACAATGAGCAGTTCTTC. This codes for CASSPRQNNEQFF.

V gene TRBV5-4 combines with J gene TRBJ2-1; possibly TRBD1 for D (5 bases). V gave up 0 bases and J gave up 5 bases, with 15 bases separating them. Germline values: CDR1 SGHNT, CDR2 YYREEE (reference sequence). The CDR3 has 16 amino acids. The CDR3 sequence: CASSLDRPTDNNEQFF. Here the CDR3 DNA reads TGTGCCAGCAGCTTGGATCGGCCGACGGACAACAATGAGCAGTTCTTC.

This chain joins TRBV30 and TRBJ1-1; D is unclear. V lost 4 bases and J 0 bases, leaving 12 bases between the germline ends. The germline V gene has CDR1 GTSNPN and CDR2 SVGIG (reference sequence). CDR3 size: 14 residues. The CDR3 here is CAWNGPGVNTEAFF. DNA of the CDR3: TGTGCCTGGAATGGGCCCGGGGTGAACACTGAAGCTTTCTTT. Full variable domain (missing parts from reference TRBV30 and TRBJ1-1): SQTIHQWPATLVQPVGSPLSLECTVEGTSNPNLYWYRQAAGRGLQLLFYSVGIGQISSEVPQNLSASRPQDRQFILSSKKLLLSDSGFYLCAWNGPGVNTEAFFGQGTRLTVV.

The chain uses TRBV28 and TRBJ1-1; weak D call: TRBD1 (6 bases). Per germline, CDR1 MDHEN and CDR2 SYDVKM. The CDR3 sequence is 15 residues long. V lost 4 bases and J 1 base, leaving 13 bases between the germline ends. The DNA for the CDR3 is TGTGCCAGCAGTTCCTTGGGGGCAGGGAACACTGAAGCTTTCTTT. Translating it yields CASSSLGAGNTEAFF.

CDR3 protein: CASSVELAGGRDEQFF. In DNA form, the CDR3 reads TGTGCCAGCAGTGTCGAACTAGCGGGAGGGCGGGATGAGCAGTTCTTC. The chain carries TRBV6-4 and TRBJ2-1; 13 bases match TRBD2. The trim removed 4 bases at V and 8 bases at J, leaving 8 bases unmatched. The CDR3 is 16 residues long. In germline, CDR1 is MRHNA, CDR2 SNTAGT.

J is TRBJ1-1 and V is TRBV3-1 (or the pseudogene TRBV3-2); 8 bases are a match to TRBD1. J gave up 10 bases and V 5 bases, and 6 bases lay outside the gene matches. Germline V CDR1 and CDR2: LGHDT, YNNKEL (reference sequence). CDR3 length: 12 residues. The CDR3 DNA sequence: TGTGCCAGCAGCTTATCAGACAGGGGAGCTTTCTTT. Translation: CASSLSDRGAFF.

The CDR3 spells CASGLVSSLQAYNEQFF. In DNA, the CDR3 is TGTGCTAGTGGTTTGGTATCTTCCTTGCAGGCGTACAATGAGCAGTTCTTC. The gene calls are TRBV12-5 and TRBJ2-1, with D unresolved. Germline CDR1 and CDR2: LGHNT and FRNRAP. The CDR3 has 17 residues. V shed 0 bases and J shed 4 bases, with 16 bases lying between them.

In the case of this clone: The junction departs from germline at one end; a sequencing error may be responsible. The chain has TRBV15 and TRBJ2-1, with D possibly matching TRBD1 (6 bases). CDR1 and CDR2 (germline): LNHNV, YYDKDF (reference sequence). The CDR3 extends over 12 amino acids. The CDR3 DNA sequence: TGTGCCACCAGGATAGGGGGTAAGGCCGAAATCTTC. It codes for CATRIGGKAEIF.

V is TRBV6-2 or TRBV6-3 and J is TRBJ2-7; 7 nucleotides agree with TRBD2. CDR1 and CDR2 (germline): MNHEY, SVGEGT. Trimming took 5 bases from V and 6 from J; bases not matched to a gene: 19. The CDR3 loop spans 17 amino acids. DNA of the CDR3: TGTGCCAGCAGTAAACTCCCCCTGGGCGGGAGCTTAGGCGAGCAGTACTTC. Protein: CASSKLPLGGSLGEQYF.

The chain couples TRBV6-6 to TRBJ2-7; D is undetermined. The CDR3 runs to 12 residues. CDR1 is MNHNY and CDR2 is SVGAGI in the germline V gene (reference sequence). V dropped 6 bases and J dropped 4 bases, with 10 bases sitting between them. CDR3 nucleotide sequence: TGTGCCAGCAGCCCGCGTCTATACGAGCAGTACTTC. Translating gives CASSPRLYEQYF.

The V and J genes are TRBV7-2 and TRBJ2-7; TRBD1 matches 7 bases. Germline CDR1 SGHTA, CDR2 FQGNSA. The CDR3 sequence is 15 residues long. With 4 bases clipped from V and 2 bases from J, the junction kept 8 bases outside the gene matches. This chain's CDR3 is CASSSPTGSAYEQYF. CDR3 DNA sequence: TGTGCCAGCAGCTCCCCGACAGGGAGCGCCTACGAGCAGTACTTC.

The rearrangement links TRBV11-3 to TRBJ2-1, with D uncertain. Germline-derived CDR1 and CDR2 are SGHNT and YENEEA. The CDR3 is 15 residues long. The V and J ends lost 3 bases and 0 bases respectively, with 9 bases between them. The chain's CDR3 is CASSLPGFSYNEQFF. In nucleotides, the CDR3 is TGTGCCAGCAGCTTGCCCGGGTTCTCCTACAATGAGCAGTTCTTC.

The genes are TRBV30 and TRBJ1-1; 10 bases are shared with TRBD1. V shed 5 bases and J 3 bases; nucleotides not matched to a gene: 6. This CDR3 comprises 14 residues. Per the germline V gene, CDR1 is GTSNPN and CDR2 is SVGIG (reference sequence). CDR3 residues: CAWDRDRGDTEAFF. In DNA, the CDR3 is TGTGCCTGGGATAGGGACAGGGGCGACACTGAAGCTTTCTTT. Full variable domain (rest looked up from reference TRBV30 and TRBJ1-1): SQTIHQWPATLVQPVGSPLSLECTVEGTSNPNLYWYRQAAGRGLQLLFYSVGIGQISSEVPQNLSASRPQDRQFILSSKKLLLSDSGFYLCAWDRDRGDTEAFFGQGTRLTVV.

With regard to this clone: This sample also contains other DNA sequences that code for the same CDR3. The rearrangement uses TRBV11-2 and TRBJ1-6; 8 nucleotides align to TRBD1. V shed 5 bases, J shed 7 bases, and the junction held 4 bases outside the gene matches. Germline V CDR1 and CDR2: SGHAT, FQNNGV. The CDR3 consists of 14 residues. DNA for the CDR3: TGTGCCAGCAGCCTCGACAGGGGCAATTCACCCCTCCACTTT. It specifies CASSLDRGNSPLHF.

J is TRBJ2-7 and V is TRBV28; tentative D call: TRBD1 (6 bases). This CDR3 spans 15 amino acids. The V end was cut by 6 bases, the J end by 0 bases, with 15 bases between. Germline-derived CDR1 and CDR2 are MDHEN and SYDVKM. The CDR3 here is CASSRITGISYEQYF. Here the CDR3 DNA reads TGTGCCAGCAGCCGAATTACAGGGATCTCCTACGAGCAGTACTTC. The whole variable domain, filled in from reference TRBV28 and TRBJ2-7, reads DVKVTQSSRYLVKRTGEKVFLECVQDMDHENMFWYRQDPGLGLRLIYFSYDVKMKEKGDIPEGYSVSREKKERFSLILESASTNQTSMYLCASSRITGISYEQYFGPGTRLTVT.